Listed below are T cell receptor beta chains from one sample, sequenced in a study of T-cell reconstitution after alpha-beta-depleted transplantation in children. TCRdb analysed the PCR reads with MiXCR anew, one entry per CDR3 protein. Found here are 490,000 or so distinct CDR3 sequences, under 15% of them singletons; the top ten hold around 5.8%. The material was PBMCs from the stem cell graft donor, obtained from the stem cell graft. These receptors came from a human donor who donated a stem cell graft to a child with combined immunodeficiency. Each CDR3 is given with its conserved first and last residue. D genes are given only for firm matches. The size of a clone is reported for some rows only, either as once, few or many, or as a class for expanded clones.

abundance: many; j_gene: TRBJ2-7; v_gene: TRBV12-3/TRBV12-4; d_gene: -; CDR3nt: TGTGCCAGCGGACTCTACTACGAGCAGTACTTC; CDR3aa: CASGLYYEQYF
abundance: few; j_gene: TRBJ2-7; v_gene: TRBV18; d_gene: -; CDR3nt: TGTGCCAGCTCACCTCAGGGCGTCGAGCAGTACTTC; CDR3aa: CASSPQGVEQYF
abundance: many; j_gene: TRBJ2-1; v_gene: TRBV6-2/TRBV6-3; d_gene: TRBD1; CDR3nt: TGTGCCAGCAGGAAAGATCACCGGGACAGGGGTTACAATGAGCAGTTCTTC; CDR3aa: CASRKDHRDRGYNEQFF
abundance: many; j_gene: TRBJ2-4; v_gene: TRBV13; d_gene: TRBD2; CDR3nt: TGTGCCAGCAGGTCTAGCGGGGGGAAAAACATTCAGTACTTC; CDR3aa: CASRSSGGKNIQYF
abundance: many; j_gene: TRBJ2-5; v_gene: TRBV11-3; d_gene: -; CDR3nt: TGTGCCAGCAGCGCAGGGGGGGGGTTCCAAGAGACCCAGTACTTC; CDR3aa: CASSAGGGFQETQYF
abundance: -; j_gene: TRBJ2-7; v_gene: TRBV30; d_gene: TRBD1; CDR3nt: TGTGCCTGGAGTAGCATGGGACAGAGATACGAGCAGTACTTC; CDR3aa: CAWSSMGQRYEQYF
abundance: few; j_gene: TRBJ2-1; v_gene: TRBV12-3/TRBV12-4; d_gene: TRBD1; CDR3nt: TGTGCCAGCACCCATCGCTGGGAGACAGGGGACAATGAGCAGTTCTTC; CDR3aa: CASTHRWETGDNEQFF
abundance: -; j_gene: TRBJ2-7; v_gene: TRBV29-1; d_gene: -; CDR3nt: TGCAGCGCTCTGTTGGGGAGCTACGAGCAGTACTTC; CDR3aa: CSALLGSYEQYF
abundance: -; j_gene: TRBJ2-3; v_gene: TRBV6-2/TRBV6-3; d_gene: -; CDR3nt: TGTGCCAGCAGTTACTCCTCAGGGCTGGAAGATACGCAGTATTTT; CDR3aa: CASSYSSGLEDTQYF
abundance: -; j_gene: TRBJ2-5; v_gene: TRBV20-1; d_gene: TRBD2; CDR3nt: TGCAGTGCCTTAGAAAGGGGAGGGGAGACCCAGTACTTC; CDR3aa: CSALERGGETQYF
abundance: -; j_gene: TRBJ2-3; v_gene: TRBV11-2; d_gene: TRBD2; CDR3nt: TGTGCCAGCAGCTTAGGGGGCGGGAGTTCGGATACGCAGTATTTT; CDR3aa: CASSLGGGSSDTQYF
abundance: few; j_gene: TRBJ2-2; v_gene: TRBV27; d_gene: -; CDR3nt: TGTGCCAGCAGTTTCATGATACACACCGGGGAGCTGTTTTTT; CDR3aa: CASSFMIHTGELFF
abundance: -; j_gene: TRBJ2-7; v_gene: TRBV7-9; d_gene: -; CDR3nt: TGTGCCAGCAGCTTAGGGGGAAGACAGGCCCCGTTATCCTACGAGCAGTACTTC; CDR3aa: CASSLGGRQAPLSYEQYF
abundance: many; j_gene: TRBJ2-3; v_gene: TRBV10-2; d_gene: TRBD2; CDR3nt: TGCGCCAGCAGTTCGACTAGCGGGAGAGACACAGATACGCAGTATTTT; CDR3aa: CASSSTSGRDTDTQYF
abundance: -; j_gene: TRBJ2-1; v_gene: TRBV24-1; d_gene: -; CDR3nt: TGTGCCACCAGTGATTCCCACCCAGTGGTTGAGCAGTTCTTC; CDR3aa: CATSDSHPVVEQFF
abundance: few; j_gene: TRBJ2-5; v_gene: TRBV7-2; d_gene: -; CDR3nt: TGTGCCAGCAGCTTTGGGGTTAGGGAGACCCAGTACTTC; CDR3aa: CASSFGVRETQYF
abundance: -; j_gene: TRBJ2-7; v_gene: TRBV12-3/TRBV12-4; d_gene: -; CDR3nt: TGTGCCGTCGGACAGCTCCACGAGCAGTACTTC; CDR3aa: CAVGQLHEQYF
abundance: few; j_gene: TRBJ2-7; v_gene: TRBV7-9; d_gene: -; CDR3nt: TGTGCCAGCAGCGCCGGGATAGCGAACTCCTACGAGCAGTACTTC; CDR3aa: CASSAGIANSYEQYF
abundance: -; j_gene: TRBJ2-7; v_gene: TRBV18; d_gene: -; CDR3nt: TGTGCCAGCTCACCCCGGGACAAGCTCTCCTACGAGCAGTACTTC; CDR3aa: CASSPRDKLSYEQYF
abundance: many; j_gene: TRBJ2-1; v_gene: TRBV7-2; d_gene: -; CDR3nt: TGTGCCAGCAGCTTAGGGGTCACCTCCCTCAATGAGCAGTTCTTC; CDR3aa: CASSLGVTSLNEQFF
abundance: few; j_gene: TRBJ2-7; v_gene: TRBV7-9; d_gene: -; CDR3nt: TGTGCCAGCAGCTTAGATGGCACCCGCTCCTACGAGCAGTACTTC; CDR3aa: CASSLDGTRSYEQYF
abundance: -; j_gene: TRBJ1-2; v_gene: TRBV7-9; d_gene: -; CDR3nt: TGTGCCAGCAGCTTCCGGGGGCATGGCTATGGCTACACCTTC; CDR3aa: CASSFRGHGYGYTF
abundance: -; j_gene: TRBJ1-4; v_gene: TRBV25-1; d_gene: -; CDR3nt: TGTGCCAGCTCAGGAAGGGGGGAAAAACTGTTTTTT; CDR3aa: CASSGRGEKLFF
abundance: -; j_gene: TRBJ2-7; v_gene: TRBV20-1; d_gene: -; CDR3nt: TGCAGTGCTCCACCCAGCTCCTACGAGCAGTACTTC; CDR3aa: CSAPPSSYEQYF
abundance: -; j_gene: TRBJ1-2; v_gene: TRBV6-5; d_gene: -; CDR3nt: TGTGCCAGCAGGCCTACAGGGACCCTCTATGGCTACACCTTC; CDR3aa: CASRPTGTLYGYTF
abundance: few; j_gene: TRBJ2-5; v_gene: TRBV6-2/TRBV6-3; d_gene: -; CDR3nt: TGTGCCAGCAGTTACGAAGGGTTGGGGACCCAGTACTTC; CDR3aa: CASSYEGLGTQYF
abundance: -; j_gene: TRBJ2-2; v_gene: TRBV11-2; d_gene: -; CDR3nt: TGTGCCACCCTCCTTTTTAACACCGGGGAGCTGTTTTTT; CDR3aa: CATLLFNTGELFF
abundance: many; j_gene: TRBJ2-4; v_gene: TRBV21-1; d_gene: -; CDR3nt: TGTGCCAGCAGTCCGACGGACAGTGGAAAAAACATTCAGTACTTC; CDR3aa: CASSPTDSGKNIQYF
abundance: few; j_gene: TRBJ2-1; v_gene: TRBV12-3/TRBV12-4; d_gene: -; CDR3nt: TGTGCCAGCAGTTTAGAGGAGGTGGGCTACAATGAGCAGTTCTTC; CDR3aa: CASSLEEVGYNEQFF
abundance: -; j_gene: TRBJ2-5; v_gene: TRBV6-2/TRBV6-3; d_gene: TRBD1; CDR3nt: TGTGCCAGCAGTTCCGGACAGGGGGCCGGTTTGAAAGAGACCCAGTACTTC; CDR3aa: CASSSGQGAGLKETQYF
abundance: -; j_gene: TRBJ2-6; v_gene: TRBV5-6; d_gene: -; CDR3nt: TGTGCCAGCAGCTTGTTGGGGGGGCCCATGTTTACTGGGGCCAACGTCCTGACTTTC; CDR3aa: CASSLLGGPMFTGANVLTF
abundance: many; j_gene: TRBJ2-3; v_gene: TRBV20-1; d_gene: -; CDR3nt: TGCAGTGCTACCCACCGACGCGATACGCAGTATTTT; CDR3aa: CSATHRRDTQYF
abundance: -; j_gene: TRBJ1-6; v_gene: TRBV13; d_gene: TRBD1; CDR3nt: TGTGCCAGCAGTCACGGACAGGGGGCGGCGTATAATTCACCCCTCCACTTT; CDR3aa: CASSHGQGAAYNSPLHF
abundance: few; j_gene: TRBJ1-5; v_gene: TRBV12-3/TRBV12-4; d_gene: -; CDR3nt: TGTGCCACCCAGGCGGGGAGAGGTCAGCCCCAGCATTTT; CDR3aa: CATQAGRGQPQHF
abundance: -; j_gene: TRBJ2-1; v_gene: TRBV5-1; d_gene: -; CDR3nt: TGCGCCAGCAGCTTGGGGTTGTATGACAGCTCCTACAATGAGCAGTTCTTC; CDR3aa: CASSLGLYDSSYNEQFF
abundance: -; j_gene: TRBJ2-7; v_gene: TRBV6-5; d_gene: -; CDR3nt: TGTGCCAGCAGTACCGGGTTCGAGCAGTACTTC; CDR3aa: CASSTGFEQYF
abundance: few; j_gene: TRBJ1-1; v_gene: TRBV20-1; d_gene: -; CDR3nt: TGCAGTGCTAGAGTGGGCGGGGGCACTGAAGCTTTCTTT; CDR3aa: CSARVGGGTEAFF
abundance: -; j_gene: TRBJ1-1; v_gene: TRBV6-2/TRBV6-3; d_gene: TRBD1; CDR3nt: TGTGCCAGCACCCCGGACAGGGTTGTCGCTGAAGCTTTCTTT; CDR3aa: CASTPDRVVAEAFF
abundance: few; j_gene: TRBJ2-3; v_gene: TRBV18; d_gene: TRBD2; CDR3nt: TGTGCCAGCTCACCTCCGAGGAGCGGGATCATCACAGATACGCAGTATTTT; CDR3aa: CASSPPRSGIITDTQYF